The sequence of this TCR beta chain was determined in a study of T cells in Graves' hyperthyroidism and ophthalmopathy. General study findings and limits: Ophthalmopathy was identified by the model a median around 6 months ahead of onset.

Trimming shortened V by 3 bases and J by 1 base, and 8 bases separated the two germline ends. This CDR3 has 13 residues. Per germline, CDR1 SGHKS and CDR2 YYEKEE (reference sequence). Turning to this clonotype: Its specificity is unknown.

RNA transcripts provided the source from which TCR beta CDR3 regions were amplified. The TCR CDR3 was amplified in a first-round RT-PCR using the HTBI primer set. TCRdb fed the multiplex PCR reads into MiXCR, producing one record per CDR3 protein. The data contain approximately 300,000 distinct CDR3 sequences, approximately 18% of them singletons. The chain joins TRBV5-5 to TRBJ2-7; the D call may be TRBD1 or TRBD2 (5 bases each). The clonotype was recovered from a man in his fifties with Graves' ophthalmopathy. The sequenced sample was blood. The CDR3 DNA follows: TGTGCCAGCAGCTGGGGCGGGTCCTACGAGCAGTACTTC. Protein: CASSWGGSYEQYF. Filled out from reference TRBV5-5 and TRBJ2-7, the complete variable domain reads DAGVTQSPTHLIKTRGQQVTLRCSPISGHKSVSWYQQVLGQGPQFIFQYYEKEERGRGNFPDRFSARQFPNYSSELNVNALLLGDSALYLCASSWGGSYEQYFGPGTRLTVT.